The rows below give T cell receptor beta chains drawn from one sample of a study of long-term antiretroviral therapy in people with HIV. The data were produced by immunoSEQ multiplex PCR, yet TCRdb's version contains in-frame clones alone and is incomplete. There are under 25,000 clones in the sample; over 60% occur only once, and roughly a tenth lies in the top ten. The material sequenced was unsorted PBMCs, taken 0.5 years before starting antiretroviral therapy. Receptors originate from a young man with HIV. Each CDR3 is given with its conserved first and last residue. Fields, in order: clone size, D gene, V gene, J gene, CDR3 protein, CDR3 DNA. A D gene is named only where the DNA matches it firmly. Size values are once, few and many counts, or a class for expanded clones, and some rows have none.

size: NA
D: TRBD2
V: TRBV19
J: TRBJ2-2
CDR3: CASRPSGGTGELFF
DNA: TGTGCCAGTAGGCCTAGCGGGGGGACCGGGGAGCTGTTTTTT

size: NA
D: NA
V: TRBV2
J: TRBJ2-7
CDR3: CASSELGPGAGEQYF
DNA: TGTGCCAGCAGTGAGTTGGGACCCGGGGCGGGGGAGCAGTACTTC

size: NA
D: NA
V: TRBV6-5
J: TRBJ1-1
CDR3: CASSYGLGEEAFF
DNA: TGTGCCAGCAGTTACGGGTTGGGGGAGGAAGCTTTCTTT

size: NA
D: NA
V: TRBV7-7
J: TRBJ2-5
CDR3: CASSSSGAGETQYF
DNA: TGTGCCAGCAGCTCATCCGGGGCAGGAGAGACCCAGTACTTC

size: NA
D: TRBD2
V: TRBV5-1
J: TRBJ2-3
CDR3: CASSSSGGAADTQYF
DNA: TGCGCCAGCAGCTCTAGCGGGGGGGCCGCAGATACGCAGTATTTT

size: NA
D: NA
V: TRBV4-3
J: TRBJ2-1
CDR3: CASSQDNGQEGNEQFF
DNA: TGCGCCAGCAGCCAAGATAACGGACAGGAGGGCAATGAGCAGTTCTTC

size: NA
D: TRBD1
V: TRBV4-3
J: TRBJ1-2
CDR3: CASSQYGQVDYGYTF
DNA: TGCGCCAGCAGCCAATACGGACAGGTCGACTATGGCTACACCTTC

size: NA
D: NA
V: TRBV29-1
J: TRBJ2-3
CDR3: CSVEPIWHGLLADTQYF
DNA: TGCAGCGTTGAGCCCATTTGGCATGGACTTCTCGCAGATACGCAGTATTTT

size: NA
D: NA
V: TRBV6-1
J: TRBJ1-1
CDR3: CASSVAGSNTEAFF
DNA: TGTGCCAGCAGTGTGGCAGGCTCGAACACTGAAGCTTTCTTT

size: once
D: NA
V: TRBV21-1
J: TRBJ1-2
CDR3: CASSNTGSGGLASYGYTF
DNA: TGTGCCAGCAGCAATACCGGATCAGGGGGCTTGGCGAGCTATGGCTACACCTTC

size: NA
D: NA
V: TRBV21-1
J: TRBJ1-1
CDR3: CASSKECYINMNTEAFF
DNA: TGTGCCAGCAGCAAAGAATGTTATATAAACATGAACACTGAAGCTTTCTTT

size: NA
D: NA
V: TRBV27
J: TRBJ1-5
CDR3: CASGPSPQGQPQHF
DNA: TGTGCCAGCGGACCATCTCCACAGGGCCAGCCCCAGCATTTT

size: NA
D: NA
V: TRBV10-3
J: TRBJ1-1
CDR3: CAISASDSNTEAFF
DNA: TGTGCCATCAGCGCCTCGGACAGCAACACTGAAGCTTTCTTT

size: NA
D: TRBD1
V: TRBV10-3
J: TRBJ2-7
CDR3: CAISRDSSYEQYF
DNA: TGTGCCATCAGTAGGGACAGTTCCTACGAGCAGTACTTC

size: NA
D: TRBD1
V: TRBV7-8
J: TRBJ1-2
CDR3: CASSLKTGNGYTF
DNA: TGTGCCAGCAGCTTAAAGACAGGGAACGGCTACACCTTC

size: NA
D: NA
V: TRBV5-4
J: TRBJ2-1
CDR3: CASSPDVSYNEQFF
DNA: TGTGCCAGCAGCCCGGACGTCTCCTACAATGAGCAGTTCTTC